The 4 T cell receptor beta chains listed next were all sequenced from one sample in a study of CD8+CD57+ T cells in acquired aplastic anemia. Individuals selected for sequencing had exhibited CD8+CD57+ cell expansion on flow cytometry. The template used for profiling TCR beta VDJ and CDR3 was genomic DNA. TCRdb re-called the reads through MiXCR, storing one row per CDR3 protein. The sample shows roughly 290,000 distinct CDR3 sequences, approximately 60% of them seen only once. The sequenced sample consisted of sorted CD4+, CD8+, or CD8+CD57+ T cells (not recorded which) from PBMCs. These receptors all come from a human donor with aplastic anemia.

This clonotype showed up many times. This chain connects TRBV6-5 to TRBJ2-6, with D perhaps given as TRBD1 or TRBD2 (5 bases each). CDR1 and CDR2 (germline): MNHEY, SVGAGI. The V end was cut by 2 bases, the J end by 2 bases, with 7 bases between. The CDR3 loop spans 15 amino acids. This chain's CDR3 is CASSYVGAGANVLTF. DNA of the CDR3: TGTGCCAGCAGTTACGTGGGGGCTGGGGCCAACGTCCTGACTTTC.

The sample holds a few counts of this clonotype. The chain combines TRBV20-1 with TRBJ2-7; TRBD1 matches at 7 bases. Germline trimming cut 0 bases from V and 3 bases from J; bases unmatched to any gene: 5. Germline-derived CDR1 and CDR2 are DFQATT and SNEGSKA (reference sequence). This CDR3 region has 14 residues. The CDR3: CSARDPGTDYEQYV. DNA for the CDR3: TGCAGTGCTAGAGATCCGGGGACAGACTACGAGCAGTACGTC.

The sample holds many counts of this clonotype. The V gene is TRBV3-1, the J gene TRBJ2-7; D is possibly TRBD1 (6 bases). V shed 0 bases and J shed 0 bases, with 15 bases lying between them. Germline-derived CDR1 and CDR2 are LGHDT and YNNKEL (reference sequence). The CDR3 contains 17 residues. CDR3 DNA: TGTGCCAGCAGCCAAGACATGGGGACACATCACTCCTACGAGCAGTACTTC. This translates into CASSQDMGTHHSYEQYF.

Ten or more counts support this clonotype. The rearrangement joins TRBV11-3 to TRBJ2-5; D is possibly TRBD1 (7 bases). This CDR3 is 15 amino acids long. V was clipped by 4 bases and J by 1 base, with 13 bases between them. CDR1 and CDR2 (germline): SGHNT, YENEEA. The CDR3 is CASSSGGTAQETQYF. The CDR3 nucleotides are TGTGCCAGCAGCTCAGGCGGGACAGCCCAAGAGACCCAGTACTTC.